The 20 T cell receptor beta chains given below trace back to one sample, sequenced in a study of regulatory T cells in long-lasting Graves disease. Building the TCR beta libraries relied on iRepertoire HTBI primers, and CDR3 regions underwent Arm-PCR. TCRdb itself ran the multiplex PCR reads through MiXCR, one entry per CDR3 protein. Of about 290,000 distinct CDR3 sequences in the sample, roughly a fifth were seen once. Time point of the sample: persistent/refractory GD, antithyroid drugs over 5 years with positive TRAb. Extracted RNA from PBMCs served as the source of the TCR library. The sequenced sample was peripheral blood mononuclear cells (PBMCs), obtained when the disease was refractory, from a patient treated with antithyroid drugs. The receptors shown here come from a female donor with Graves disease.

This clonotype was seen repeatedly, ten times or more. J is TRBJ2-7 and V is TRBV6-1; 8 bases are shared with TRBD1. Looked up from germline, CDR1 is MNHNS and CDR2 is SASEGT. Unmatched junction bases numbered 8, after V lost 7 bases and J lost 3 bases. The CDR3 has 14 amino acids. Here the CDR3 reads CASKGTGGRYEQYF. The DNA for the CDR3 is TGTGCCAGCAAAGGGACAGGCGGACGCTACGAGCAGTACTTC.

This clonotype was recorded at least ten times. CDR3 loop: CASRDRGREQYF. CDR3 DNA: TGTGCCAGCAGGGACAGGGGGCGCGAACAGTACTTC. The rearrangement joins TRBV12-3 or TRBV12-4 to TRBJ2-7, with TRBD1 identical over 11 bases. The CDR3 contains 12 residues. V was clipped by 6 bases and J by 10 bases; unmatched bases: 5.

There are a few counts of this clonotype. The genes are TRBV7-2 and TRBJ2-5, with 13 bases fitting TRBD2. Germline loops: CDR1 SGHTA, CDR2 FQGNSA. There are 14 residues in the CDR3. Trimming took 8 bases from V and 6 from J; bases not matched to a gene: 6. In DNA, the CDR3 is TGTGCCAGCCGGACTAGCGGGAGTGGGCAGACCCAGTACTTC. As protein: CASRTSGSGQTQYF.

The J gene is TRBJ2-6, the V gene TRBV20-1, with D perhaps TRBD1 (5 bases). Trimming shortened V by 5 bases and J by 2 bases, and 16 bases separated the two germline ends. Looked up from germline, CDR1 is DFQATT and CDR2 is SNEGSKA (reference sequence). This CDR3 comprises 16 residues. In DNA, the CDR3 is TGCAGTGCTCAGTCCAAGGGGTCTGCTGGGGCCAACGTCCTGACTTTC. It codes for CSAQSKGSAGANVLTF.

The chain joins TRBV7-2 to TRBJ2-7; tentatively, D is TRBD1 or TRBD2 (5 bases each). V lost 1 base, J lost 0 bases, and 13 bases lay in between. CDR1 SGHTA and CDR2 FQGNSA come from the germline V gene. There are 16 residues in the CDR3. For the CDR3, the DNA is TGTGCCAGCAGCTTAGGTTGGGACGTAAACTCCTACGAGCAGTACTTC. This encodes CASSLGWDVNSYEQYF. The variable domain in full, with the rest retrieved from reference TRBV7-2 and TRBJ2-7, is GAGVSQSPSNKVTEKGKDVELRCDPISGHTALYWYRQSLGQGLEFLIYFQGNSAPDKSGLPSDRFSAERTGGSVSTLTIQRTQQEDSAVYLCASSLGWDVNSYEQYFGPGTRLTVT.

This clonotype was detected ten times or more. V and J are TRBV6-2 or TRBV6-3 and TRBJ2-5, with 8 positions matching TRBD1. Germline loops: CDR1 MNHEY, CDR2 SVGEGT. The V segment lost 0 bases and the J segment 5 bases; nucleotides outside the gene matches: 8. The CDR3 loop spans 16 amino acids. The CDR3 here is CASSYSGQGLGETQYF. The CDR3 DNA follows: TGTGCCAGCAGTTACTCTGGACAGGGACTGGGGGAGACCCAGTACTTC.

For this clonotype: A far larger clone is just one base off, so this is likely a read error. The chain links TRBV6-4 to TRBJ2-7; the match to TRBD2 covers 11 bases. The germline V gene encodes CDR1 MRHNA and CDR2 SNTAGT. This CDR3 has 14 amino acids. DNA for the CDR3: TGTGCCAGCAGTCAGGGACTAGCGGTTTACGAGCAGTGCTTC. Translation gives CASSQGLAVYEQCF.

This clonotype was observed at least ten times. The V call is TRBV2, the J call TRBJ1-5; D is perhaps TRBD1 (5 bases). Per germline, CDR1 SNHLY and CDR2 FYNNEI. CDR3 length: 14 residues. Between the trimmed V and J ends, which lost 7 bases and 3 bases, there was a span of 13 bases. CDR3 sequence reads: CASKQGSVNQPQHF. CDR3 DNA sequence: TGTGCCAGCAAGCAGGGATCGGTCAATCAGCCCCAGCATTTT.

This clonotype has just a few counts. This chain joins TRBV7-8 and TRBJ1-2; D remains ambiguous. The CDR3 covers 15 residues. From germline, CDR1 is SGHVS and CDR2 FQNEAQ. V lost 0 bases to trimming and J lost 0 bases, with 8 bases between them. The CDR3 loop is CASSLAMGPNYGYTF. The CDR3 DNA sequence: TGTGCCAGCAGCTTAGCCATGGGTCCTAACTATGGCTACACCTTC.

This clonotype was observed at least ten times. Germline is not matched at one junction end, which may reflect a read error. CDR3 amino acids: CASSLGLAGGQETQYF. In DNA, the CDR3 is TGTGCCAGCAGCTTAGGGCTAGCGGGGGGCCAAGAGACCCAGTACTTC. The chain joins TRBV12-3 or TRBV12-4 to TRBJ2-5; 11 bases map to TRBD2. The CDR3 totals 16 residues.

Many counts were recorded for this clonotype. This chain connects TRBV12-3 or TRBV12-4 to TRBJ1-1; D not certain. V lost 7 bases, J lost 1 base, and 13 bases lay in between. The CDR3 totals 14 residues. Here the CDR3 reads CASKSGEENTEAFF. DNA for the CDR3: TGTGCCAGCAAAAGCGGGGAGGAGAACACTGAAGCTTTCTTT.

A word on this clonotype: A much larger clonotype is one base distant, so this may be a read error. Written as DNA, the CDR3 is TGTGCCAGCAGTTACCTCGGGAGGGAGGACCGAGAGACCCAGTACTTC. The encoded protein is CASSYLGREDRETQYF. This chain connects TRBV6-2 or TRBV6-3 to TRBJ2-5, with TRBD2 identical over 8 bases. The CDR3 sequence is 16 residues long. Germline CDR1 reads MNHEY; CDR2 reads SVGEGT. After removal of 2 bases from V and 4 bases from J, the junction contained 9 bases not matched to a gene.

The CDR3 DNA sequence: TGCAGCGTTGGAGATGCTGGCCACGAGCAGTACTTC. It encodes CSVGDAGHEQYF. This chain joins TRBV29-1 and TRBJ2-5, with D uncertain. The better agreement between TRBJ2-7 and the DNA end casts doubt on the J call. Germline values: CDR1 SQVTM, CDR2 ANQGSEA. CDR3 length: 12 residues.

CDR3: CAWSIMGNTIYF. Written as DNA, the CDR3 is TGTGCCTGGAGCATCATGGGAAACACCATATATTTT. The chain combines TRBV30 with TRBJ1-3; unclear D gene. Trimming removed 3 bases at V and 4 bases at J, with 7 bases between. The CDR3 sequence is 12 residues long. Looked up from germline, CDR1 is GTSNPN and CDR2 is SVGIG (reference sequence).

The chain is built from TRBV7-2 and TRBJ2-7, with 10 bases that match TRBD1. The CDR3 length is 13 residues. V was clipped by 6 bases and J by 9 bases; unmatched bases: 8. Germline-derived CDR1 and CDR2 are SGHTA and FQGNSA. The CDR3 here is CASSRTGGLGQYF. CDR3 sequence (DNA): TGTGCCAGCAGTCGGACAGGGGGTCTCGGGCAGTACTTC.

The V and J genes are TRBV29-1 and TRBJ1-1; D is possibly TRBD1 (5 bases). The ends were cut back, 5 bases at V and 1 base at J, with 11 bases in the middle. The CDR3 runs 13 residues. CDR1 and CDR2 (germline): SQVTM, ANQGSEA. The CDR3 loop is CSVTRAANTEAFF. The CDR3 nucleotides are TGCAGCGTTACCAGGGCCGCGAACACTGAAGCTTTCTTT. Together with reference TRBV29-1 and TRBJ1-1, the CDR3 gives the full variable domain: SAVISQKPSRDICQRGTSLTIQCQVDSQVTMMFWYRQQPGQSLTLIATANQGSEATYESGFVIDKFPISRPNLTFSTLTVSNMSPEDSSIYLCSVTRAANTEAFFGQGTRLTVV.

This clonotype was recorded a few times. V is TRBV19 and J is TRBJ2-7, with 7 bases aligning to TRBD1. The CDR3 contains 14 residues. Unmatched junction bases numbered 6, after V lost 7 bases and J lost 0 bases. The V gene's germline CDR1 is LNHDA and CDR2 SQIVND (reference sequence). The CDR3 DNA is TGTGCCAGTAAGGGACAGTCGACCTCCTACGAGCAGTACTTC. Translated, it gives CASKGQSTSYEQYF.

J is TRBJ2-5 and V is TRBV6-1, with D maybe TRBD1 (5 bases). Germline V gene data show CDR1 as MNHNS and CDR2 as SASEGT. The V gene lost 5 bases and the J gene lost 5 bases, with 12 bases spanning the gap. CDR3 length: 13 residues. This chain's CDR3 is CASSRTFLETQYF. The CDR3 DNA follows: TGTGCCAGCAGTCGGACATTTTTGGAGACCCAGTACTTC.

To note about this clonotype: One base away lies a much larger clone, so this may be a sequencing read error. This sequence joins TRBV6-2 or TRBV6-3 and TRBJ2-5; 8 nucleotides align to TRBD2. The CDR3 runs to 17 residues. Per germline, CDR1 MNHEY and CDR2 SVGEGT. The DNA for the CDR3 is TGTGCCGGCAGTGAAGGTCTCAGGACTAGCCTAGAAGAGACCCAGTACTTC. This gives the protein CAGSEGLRTSLEETQYF.

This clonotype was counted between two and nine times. The CDR3 loop is CASSPLGQGAQGYGYTF. Written as DNA, the CDR3 is TGTGCCAGCAGCCCCTTGGGACAGGGGGCGCAAGGCTATGGCTACACCTTC. This rearrangement joins TRBV9 to TRBJ1-2; 12 nucleotides align to TRBD1. V lost 4 bases and J lost 4; bases outside the gene matches: 11. The germline V gene encodes CDR1 SGDLS and CDR2 YYNGEE. This CDR3 spans 17 amino acids.